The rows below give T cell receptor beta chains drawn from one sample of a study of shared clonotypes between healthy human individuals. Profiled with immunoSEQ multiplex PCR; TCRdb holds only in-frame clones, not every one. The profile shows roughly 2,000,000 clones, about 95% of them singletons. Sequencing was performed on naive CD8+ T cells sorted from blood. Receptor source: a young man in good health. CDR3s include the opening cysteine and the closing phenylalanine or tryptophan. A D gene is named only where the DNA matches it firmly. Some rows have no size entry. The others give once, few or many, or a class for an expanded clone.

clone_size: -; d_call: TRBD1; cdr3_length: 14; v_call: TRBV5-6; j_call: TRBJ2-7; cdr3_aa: CASSTGTGLYEQYF; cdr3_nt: TGTGCCAGCAGCACAGGGACAGGGCTCTACGAGCAGTACTTC
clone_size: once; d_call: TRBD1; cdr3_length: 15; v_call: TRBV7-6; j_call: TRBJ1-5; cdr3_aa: CASSLTGGINQPQHF; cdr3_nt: TGTGCCAGCAGCTTAACAGGGGGTATCAATCAGCCCCAGCATTTT
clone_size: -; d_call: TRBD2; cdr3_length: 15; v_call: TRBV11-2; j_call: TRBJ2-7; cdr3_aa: CASSLGGAGGYEQYF; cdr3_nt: TGTGCCAGCAGCTTAGGTGGGGCGGGAGGCTACGAGCAGTACTTC
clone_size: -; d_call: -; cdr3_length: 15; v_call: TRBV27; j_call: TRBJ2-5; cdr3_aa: CASSLGRDAEETQYF; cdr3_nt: TGTGCCAGCAGTTTAGGCCGGGACGCCGAAGAGACCCAGTACTTC
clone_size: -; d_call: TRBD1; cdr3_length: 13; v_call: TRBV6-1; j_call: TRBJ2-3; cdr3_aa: CATNRGGTDTQYF; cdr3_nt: TGTGCCACCAACAGGGGGGGCACAGATACGCAGTATTTT
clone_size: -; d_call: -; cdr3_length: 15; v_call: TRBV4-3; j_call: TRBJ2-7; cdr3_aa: CASSQERYGTYEQYF; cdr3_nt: TGCGCCAGCAGCCAAGAAAGGTACGGAACCTACGAGCAGTACTTC
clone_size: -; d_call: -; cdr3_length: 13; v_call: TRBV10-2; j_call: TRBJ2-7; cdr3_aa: CATQFGDNYEQYF; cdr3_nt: TGCGCCACTCAATTTGGGGACAACTACGAGCAGTACTTC
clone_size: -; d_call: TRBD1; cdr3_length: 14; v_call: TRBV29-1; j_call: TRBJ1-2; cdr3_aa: CSVGGQGSNYGYTF; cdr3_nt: TGCAGCGTTGGGGGACAGGGATCTAACTATGGCTACACCTTC
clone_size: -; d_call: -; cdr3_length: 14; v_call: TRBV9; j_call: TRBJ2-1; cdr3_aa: CASSVLRDANEQFF; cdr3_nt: TGTGCCAGCAGCGTGCTACGGGACGCCAATGAGCAGTTCTTC
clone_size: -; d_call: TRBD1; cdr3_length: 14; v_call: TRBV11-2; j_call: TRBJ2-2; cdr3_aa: CASSSTGISGELFF; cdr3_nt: TGTGCCAGCAGCTCGACAGGGATATCCGGGGAGCTGTTTTTT
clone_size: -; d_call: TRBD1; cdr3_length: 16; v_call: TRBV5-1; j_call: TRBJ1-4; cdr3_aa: CASSSARQGGNEKLFF; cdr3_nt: TGCGCCAGCAGCTCCGCAAGACAGGGGGGTAATGAAAAACTGTTTTTT
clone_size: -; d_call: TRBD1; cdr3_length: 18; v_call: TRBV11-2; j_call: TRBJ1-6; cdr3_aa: CASSALPVGTADNSPLHF; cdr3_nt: TGTGCCAGCAGCGCACTTCCCGTCGGGACAGCGGATAATTCACCCCTCCACTTT
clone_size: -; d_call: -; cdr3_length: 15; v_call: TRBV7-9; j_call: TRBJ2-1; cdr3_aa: CASSNSTLGMDEQFF; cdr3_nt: TGTGCCAGCAGCAATAGCACCCTAGGGATGGATGAGCAGTTCTTC
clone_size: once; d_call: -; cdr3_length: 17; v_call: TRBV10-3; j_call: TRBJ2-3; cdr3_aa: CAISEPFGQFGTDTQYF; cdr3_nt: TGTGCCATCAGTGAGCCCTTCGGGCAGTTTGGCACAGATACGCAGTATTTT
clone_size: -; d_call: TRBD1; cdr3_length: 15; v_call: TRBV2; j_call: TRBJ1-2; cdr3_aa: CASSVGTGGNYGYTF; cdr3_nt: TGTGCCAGCAGTGTCGGGACAGGTGGTAACTATGGCTACACCTTC
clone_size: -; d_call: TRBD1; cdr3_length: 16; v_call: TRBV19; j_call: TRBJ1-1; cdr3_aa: CASSMSRGLWDTEAFF; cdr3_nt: TGTGCCAGTAGTATGTCCAGGGGGCTATGGGACACTGAAGCTTTCTTT
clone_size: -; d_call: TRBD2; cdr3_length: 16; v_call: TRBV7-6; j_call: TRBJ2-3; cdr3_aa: CASSLEAGGLPDTQYF; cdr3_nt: TGTGCCAGCAGCTTAGAAGCGGGGGGGCTCCCAGATACGCAGTATTTT
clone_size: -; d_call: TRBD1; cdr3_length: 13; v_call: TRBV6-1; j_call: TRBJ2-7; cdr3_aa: CASIGTATYEQYF; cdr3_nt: TGTGCCAGCATAGGGACAGCAACCTACGAGCAGTACTTC
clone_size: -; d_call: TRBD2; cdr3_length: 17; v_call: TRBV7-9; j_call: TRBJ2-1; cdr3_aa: CASSMVAGGVGDNEQFF; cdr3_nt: TGTGCCAGCAGCATGGTGGCGGGAGGGGTTGGGGACAATGAGCAGTTCTTC
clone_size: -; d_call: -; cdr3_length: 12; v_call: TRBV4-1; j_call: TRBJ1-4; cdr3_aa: CASSHLSEKLFF; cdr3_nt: TGCGCCAGCAGCCATTTGAGTGAAAAACTGTTTTTT
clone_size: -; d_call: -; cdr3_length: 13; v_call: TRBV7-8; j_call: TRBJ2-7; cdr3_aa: CASSPNSYYEQYF; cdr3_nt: TGTGCCAGCAGCCCCAACTCCTACTACGAGCAGTACTTC
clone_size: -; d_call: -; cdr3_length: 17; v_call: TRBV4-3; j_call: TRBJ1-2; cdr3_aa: CASSQDRVGAPGYGYTF; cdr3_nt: TGCGCCAGCAGCCAAGACCGGGTAGGCGCCCCAGGCTATGGCTACACCTTC
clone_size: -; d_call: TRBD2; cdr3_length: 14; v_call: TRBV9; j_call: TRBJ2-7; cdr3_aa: CASSVGGGTHEQYF; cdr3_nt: TGTGCCAGCAGCGTAGGGGGAGGGACCCACGAGCAGTACTTC
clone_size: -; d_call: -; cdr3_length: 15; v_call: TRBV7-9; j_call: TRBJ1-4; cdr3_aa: CASSLWGEGSEKLFF; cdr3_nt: TGTGCCAGCAGCTTATGGGGGGAAGGAAGCGAAAAACTGTTTTTT
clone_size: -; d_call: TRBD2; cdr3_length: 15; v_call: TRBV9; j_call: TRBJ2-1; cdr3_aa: CASSFAGVAYNEQFF; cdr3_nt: TGTGCCAGCAGCTTTGCGGGAGTGGCCTACAATGAGCAGTTCTTC
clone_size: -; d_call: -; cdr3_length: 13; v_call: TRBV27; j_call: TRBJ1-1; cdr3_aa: CASSLSRNTEAFF; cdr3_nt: TGTGCCAGCAGTTTATCGAGGAACACTGAAGCTTTCTTT
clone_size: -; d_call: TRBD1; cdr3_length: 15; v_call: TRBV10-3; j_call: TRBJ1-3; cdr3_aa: CAISEERGHGNTIYF; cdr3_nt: TGTGCCATCAGTGAGGAGAGGGGGCATGGAAACACCATATATTTT
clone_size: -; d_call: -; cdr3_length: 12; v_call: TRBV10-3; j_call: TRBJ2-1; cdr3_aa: CAISELGSEQFF; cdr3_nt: TGTGCCATCAGTGAGCTGGGTAGTGAGCAGTTCTTC
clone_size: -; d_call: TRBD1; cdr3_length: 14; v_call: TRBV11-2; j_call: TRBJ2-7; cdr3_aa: CASSLVGQGYEQYF; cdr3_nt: TGTGCCAGCAGCTTAGTGGGACAGGGGTATGAGCAGTACTTC
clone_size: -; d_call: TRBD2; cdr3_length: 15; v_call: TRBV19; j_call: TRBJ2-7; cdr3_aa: CASSHGLAGDYEQYF; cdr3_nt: TGTGCCAGTAGCCACGGACTAGCGGGAGACTACGAGCAGTACTTC
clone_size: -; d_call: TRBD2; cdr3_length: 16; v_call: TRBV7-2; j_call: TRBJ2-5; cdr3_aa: CASSFSSLAGVNYQYF; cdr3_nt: TGTGCCAGCAGCTTCTCCTCCCTAGCGGGAGTAAACTACCAGTACTTC
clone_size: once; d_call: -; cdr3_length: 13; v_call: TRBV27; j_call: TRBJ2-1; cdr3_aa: CASSLTSFNEQFF; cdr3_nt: TGTGCCAGCAGTTTAACGAGTTTCAATGAGCAGTTCTTC
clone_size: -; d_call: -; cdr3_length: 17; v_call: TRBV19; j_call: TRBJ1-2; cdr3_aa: CASSIGSRDLANYGYTF; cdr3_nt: TGTGCCAGTAGTATAGGCAGCCGAGACTTAGCTAACTATGGCTACACCTTC
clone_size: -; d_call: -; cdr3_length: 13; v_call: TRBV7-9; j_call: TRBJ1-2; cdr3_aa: CASWKVADYGYTF; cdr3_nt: TGTGCCAGCTGGAAAGTAGCAGACTATGGCTACACCTTC
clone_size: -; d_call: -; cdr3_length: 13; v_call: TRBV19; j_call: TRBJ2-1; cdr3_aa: CASSSGLYNEQFF; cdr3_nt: TGTGCCAGTAGTTCGGGACTCTACAATGAGCAGTTCTTC
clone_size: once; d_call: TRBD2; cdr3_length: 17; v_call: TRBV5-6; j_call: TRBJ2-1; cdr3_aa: CASSLVDSGNRGNEQFF; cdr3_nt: TGTGCCAGCAGCTTGGTTGACAGCGGGAACCGGGGCAATGAGCAGTTCTTC
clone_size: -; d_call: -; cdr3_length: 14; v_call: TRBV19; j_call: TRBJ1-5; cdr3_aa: CASSVRDTNQPQHF; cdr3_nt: TGTGCCAGTAGTGTCCGGGATACCAATCAGCCCCAGCATTTT
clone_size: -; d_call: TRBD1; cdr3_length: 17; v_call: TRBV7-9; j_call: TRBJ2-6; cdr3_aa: CASSPRGQGSGANVLTF; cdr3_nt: TGTGCCAGCAGCCCTAGGGGACAGGGCTCTGGGGCCAACGTCCTGACTTTC
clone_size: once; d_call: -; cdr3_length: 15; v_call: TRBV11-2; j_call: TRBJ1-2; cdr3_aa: CASSLVGPRGEGYTF; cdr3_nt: TGTGCCAGCAGCTTAGTAGGCCCCCGGGGGGAAGGCTACACCTTC
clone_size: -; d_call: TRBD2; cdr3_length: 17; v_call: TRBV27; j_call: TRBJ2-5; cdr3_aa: CASSLLTSGGAHETQYF; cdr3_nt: TGTGCCAGCAGTTTACTTACTAGCGGGGGGGCTCATGAGACCCAGTACTTC
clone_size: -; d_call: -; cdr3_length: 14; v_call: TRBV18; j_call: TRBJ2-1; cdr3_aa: CASSPDGSYNEQFF; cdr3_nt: TGTGCCAGCTCACCGGACGGCTCCTACAATGAGCAGTTCTTC
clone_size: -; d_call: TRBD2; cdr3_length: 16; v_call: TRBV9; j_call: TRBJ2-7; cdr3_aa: CASSPTGGRLSYEQYF; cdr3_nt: TGTGCCAGCAGCCCGACCGGCGGGAGGTTATCCTACGAGCAGTACTTC
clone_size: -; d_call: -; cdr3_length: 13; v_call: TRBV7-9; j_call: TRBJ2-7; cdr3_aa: CASSSRDSYEQYF; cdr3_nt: TGTGCCAGCAGCTCGCGGGACAGCTACGAGCAGTACTTC
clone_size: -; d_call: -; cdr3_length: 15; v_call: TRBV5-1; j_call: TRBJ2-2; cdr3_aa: CASSFHNDGTGELFF; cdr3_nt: TGCGCCAGCAGCTTCCACAACGACGGCACCGGGGAGCTGTTTTTT
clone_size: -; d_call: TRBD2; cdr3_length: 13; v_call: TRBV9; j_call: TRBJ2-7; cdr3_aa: CASSVGGGSEQYF; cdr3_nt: TGTGCCAGCAGCGTAGGCGGGGGATCCGAGCAGTACTTC
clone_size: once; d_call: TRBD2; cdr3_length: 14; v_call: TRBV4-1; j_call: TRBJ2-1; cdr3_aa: CASSQGGKYNEQFF; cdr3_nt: TGCGCCAGCAGCCAGGGGGGGAAATACAATGAGCAGTTCTTC
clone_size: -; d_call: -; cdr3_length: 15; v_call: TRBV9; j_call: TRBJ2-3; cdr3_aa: CASSADSDSTDTQYF; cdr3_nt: TGTGCCAGCAGCGCCGACAGTGACAGCACAGATACGCAGTATTTT
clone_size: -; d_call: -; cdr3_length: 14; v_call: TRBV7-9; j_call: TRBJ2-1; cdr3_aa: CASSPADSYNEQFF; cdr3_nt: TGTGCCAGCAGCCCCGCGGACTCCTACAATGAGCAGTTCTTC